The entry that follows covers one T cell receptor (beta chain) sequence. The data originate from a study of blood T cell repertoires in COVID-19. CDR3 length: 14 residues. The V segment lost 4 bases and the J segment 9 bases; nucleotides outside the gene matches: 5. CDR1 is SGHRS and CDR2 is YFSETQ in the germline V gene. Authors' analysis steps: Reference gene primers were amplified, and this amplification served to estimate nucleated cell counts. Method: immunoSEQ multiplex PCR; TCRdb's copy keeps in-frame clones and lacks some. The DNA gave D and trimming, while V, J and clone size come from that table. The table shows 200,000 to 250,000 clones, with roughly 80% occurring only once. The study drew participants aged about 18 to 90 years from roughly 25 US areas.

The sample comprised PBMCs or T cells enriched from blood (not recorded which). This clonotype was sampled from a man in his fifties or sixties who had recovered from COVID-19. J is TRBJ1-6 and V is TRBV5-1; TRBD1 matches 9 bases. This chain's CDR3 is CASSIGQGSSPLHF. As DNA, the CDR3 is TGCGCCAGCAGCATCGGACAGGGGAGTTCACCCCTCCACTTT. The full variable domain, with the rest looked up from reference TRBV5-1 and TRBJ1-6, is KAGVTQTPRYLIKTRGQQVTLSCSPISGHRSVSWYQQTPGQGLQFLFEYFSETQRNKGNFPGRFSGRQFSNSRSEMNVSTLELGDSALYLCASSIGQGSSPLHFGNGTRLTVT.